This entry lists 6 T cell receptor beta chains sequenced from one sample in a study of identifying expanded T cells in peripheral blood (dated by TCRdb to between 2019 and 2020). The library was built by means of the immunoSEQ multiplex PCR assay. The immuneACCESS repertoire file appears here via TCRdb, limited to in-frame rearrangements. These files lack a portion of the clones; in checked studies, under half of the deficit traces to unresolved V genes, and the cause of the others is not known. The sample records 55,000 to 75,000 clones, around 87% of which are singletons. Together, the top ten hold around 4.3% of the sample. Sequencing was carried out using blood. Receptors were obtained from a person between 18 and 70 years old in good health.

This clone was recorded only once. This sequence joins TRBV18 and TRBJ1-1, with unresolved D. The germline V and J ends were trimmed by 3 bases and 0 bases, with 5 bases remaining between them. Per germline, CDR1 KGHSH and CDR2 LQKENI. This CDR3 comprises 13 residues. CDR3 amino acids: CASSPRVNTEAFF. CDR3 DNA: TGTGCCAGCTCACCGAGAGTGAACACTGAAGCTTTCTTT.

The V and J genes are TRBV10-1 and TRBJ2-6; D gene uncertain. Trimming left V 5 bases short and J 0 bases short, with 5 bases between. The CDR3 is 14 amino acids. Germline V gene sequence: CDR1 WNHNN, CDR2 SYGVQD (reference sequence). The CDR3 bases are TGCGCCAGCAGTTCGGGCTCTGGGGCCAACGTCCTGACTTTC. As protein: CASSSGSGANVLTF.

The CDR3 here is CASSAPAGNPSGNTIYF. The CDR3 coding sequence is TGTGCCAGCAGCGCCCCAGCGGGAAACCCCTCTGGAAACACCATATATTTT. This chain joins TRBV2 and TRBJ1-3; D is uncertain. Germline V lookup: CDR1 SNHLY, CDR2 FYNNEI. The V end lost 6 bases, the J end lost 0 bases, and 18 bases lay between the germline ends. The CDR3 loop spans 17 amino acids.

The chain recombines TRBV7-8 with TRBJ2-1; D gene uncertain. V lost 3 bases to trimming and J lost 5 bases, with 8 bases between them. The germline CDR1 and CDR2 sequences are SGHVS and FQNEAQ. The CDR3 runs to 13 residues. The CDR3 region is CASSFRSNNEQFF. Written as DNA, the CDR3 is TGTGCCAGCAGCTTTCGCAGTAACAATGAGCAGTTCTTC.

The chain recombines TRBV19 with TRBJ1-1, with D unclear. The CDR3 has 12 residues. V lost 3 bases and J 1 base, leaving 3 bases between the germline ends. The V gene's germline CDR1 is LNHDA and CDR2 SQIVND (reference sequence). The CDR3 coding sequence is TGTGCCAGTAGTATCGGGAACACTGAAGCTTTCTTT. Protein: CASSIGNTEAFF.

The chain carries TRBV28 and TRBJ1-5, with D possibly being TRBD1 (6 bases). Trimming pared 5 bases from V and 7 bases from J, leaving 15 bases between. The CDR3 length is 14 residues. CDR1 is MDHEN, CDR2 SYDVKM, per germline. Here the CDR3 DNA reads TGTGCCAGCAGTGAAAACAGGGAAACACAGCCCCAGCATTTT. Its protein is CASSENRETQPQHF.